These T cell receptor beta chains were read from a single sample in a study of shared clonotypes between healthy human individuals. Assay used: immunoSEQ multiplex PCR; TCRdb lists only in-frame clones, some missing. The sample includes 2 million to 2.5 million clones, approximately 93% of them seen just once. The specimen sequenced was naive CD4+ T cells from PBMCs. These receptors were taken from a man aged 18 to 35 in good health. Some clones in this sample may be carry-over from other donors' samples. CDR3s include the opening cysteine and the closing phenylalanine or tryptophan. A D gene is named only where the DNA matches it firmly. Clone size appears in some rows only: once, few, many, or a class for an expanded clone.

v_call	j_call	clone_size	d_call	cdr3_nt	cdr3_aa
TRBV9	TRBJ2-7	-	-	TGTGCCAGCAGCGTAGGGGGATTCTCCTACGAGCAGTACTTC	CASSVGGFSYEQYF
TRBV7-2	TRBJ1-2	-	-	TGTGCCAGCAGCTTAGGGGGCAGGGTAGGCTATGGCTACACCTTC	CASSLGGRVGYGYTF
TRBV28	TRBJ2-7	-	-	TGTGCCAGCTTCAACAGGACAACCTACGAGCAGTACTTC	CASFNRTTYEQYF
TRBV28	TRBJ2-7	-	-	TGTGCCAGCAGTGCTCAGGGATACGAGCAGTACTTC	CASSAQGYEQYF
TRBV29-1	TRBJ2-7	-	-	TGCAGCGTGTCCACAGGGCTAGAGCAGTACTTC	CSVSTGLEQYF
TRBV4-2	TRBJ1-5	few	-	TGTGCCAGCAGCCCCGCCGGGACGGGGCCCGCTTTACAGCATTTT	CASSPAGTGPALQHF
TRBV19	TRBJ1-5	-	TRBD1	TGTGCCAGTAGTTTCCGGGACAGGGGTCCATTCAATCAGCCCCAGCATTTT	CASSFRDRGPFNQPQHF
TRBV7-8	TRBJ1-2	-	-	TGTGCCAGCAGCCCAAGACAGTTCCCTAACTATGGCTACACCTTC	CASSPRQFPNYGYTF
TRBV5-1	TRBJ2-1	-	TRBD1	TGCGCCAGCAGCCCCGGACAGGGGGCCGATGAGCAGTTCTTC	CASSPGQGADEQFF
TRBV7-9	TRBJ1-1	few	-	TGTGCCAGCAGCCTACAGGGTGGAGGCACTGAAGCTTTCTTT	CASSLQGGGTEAFF
TRBV15	TRBJ2-7	-	-	TGTGCCACCAGCACCCGACAGCACTACGAGCAGTACTTC	CATSTRQHYEQYF
TRBV9	TRBJ2-1	once	-	TGTGCCAGCAGCGTAGCCGGTGAGGCAGGCTACAATGAGCAGTTCTTC	CASSVAGEAGYNEQFF
TRBV28	TRBJ1-4	-	-	TGTGCCAGCAGTTTACTTAGTTTGGCGGGAGAAAAACTGTTTTTT	CASSLLSLAGEKLFF
TRBV7-9	TRBJ1-2	-	-	TGTGCCAGCAGCCGCATTGTGGCCAGGTCGACAGATGGCTACACCTTC	CASSRIVARSTDGYTF
TRBV19	TRBJ1-1	-	TRBD1	TGTGCCAGTAGTCTCCAGGGGACAGTGAACACTGAAGCTTTCTTT	CASSLQGTVNTEAFF
TRBV4-3	TRBJ1-3	-	-	TGCGCCAGCAGCCAAGAATCTAGCGGACACTTGAAGGGAAACACCATATATTTT	CASSQESSGHLKGNTIYF
TRBV6-5	TRBJ2-2	-	TRBD2	TGTGCCAGCAGACGTGGACTAGCGAACACCGGGGAGCTGTTTTTT	CASRRGLANTGELFF
TRBV7-9	TRBJ2-1	-	TRBD1	TGTGCCAGCAGCTTAGGACGGGACAGGGGCTACAATGAGCAGTTCTTC	CASSLGRDRGYNEQFF
TRBV15	TRBJ1-1	-	-	TGTGCCACCAGGAGGGGACTCCAGAACACTGAAGCTTTCTTT	CATRRGLQNTEAFF
TRBV29-1	TRBJ1-4	once	-	TGCAGCGTTGCCGGGGGAACTAATGAAAAACTGTTTTTT	CSVAGGTNEKLFF
TRBV7-9	TRBJ2-7	-	TRBD1	TGTGCCAGCAGCTTAGGGACAGGGGGCAAGTACGAGCAGTACTTC	CASSLGTGGKYEQYF
TRBV4-1	TRBJ1-1	once	-	TGCGCCAGCAGCCGGTGGGGCACTGAAGCTTTCTTT	CASSRWGTEAFF
TRBV2	TRBJ1-4	-	-	TGTGCCAGCACCTCCATTTTGGAAAAACTGTTTTTT	CASTSILEKLFF
TRBV7-2	TRBJ1-1	-	-	TGTGCCAGCACCTCCTCTATGAACACTGAAGCTTTCTTT	CASTSSMNTEAFF
TRBV20-1	TRBJ2-3	-	TRBD2	TGCAGTGCTCTGGGCGGGAGTAAGTATTTT	CSALGGSKYF
TRBV7-8	TRBJ2-7	-	-	TGTGCCAGCAGCTTAGCGGGAATTGACTACGAGCAGTACTTC	CASSLAGIDYEQYF
TRBV9	TRBJ1-2	-	TRBD1	TGTGCCAGCAGCGCCCAGACAGGGGTGAAGGATGGCTACACCTTC	CASSAQTGVKDGYTF
TRBV4-3	TRBJ2-2	-	TRBD2	TGCGCCAGCAGCCGAGGACTAGCGGGAGGTCTTAACACCGGGGAGCTGTTTTTT	CASSRGLAGGLNTGELFF
TRBV30	TRBJ2-1	-	-	TGTGCCTGGAGGCAAGCGGGCCCCTACAATGAGCAGTTCTTC	CAWRQAGPYNEQFF
TRBV12-5	TRBJ2-1	-	-	TGTGCTAGTGGTTCGACCCTACTAGGAGGGAATGAGCAGTTCTTC	CASGSTLLGGNEQFF
TRBV19	TRBJ1-1	-	TRBD1	TGTGCCACTGGGGTACCGGGACAGCAAGCTTTCTTT	CATGVPGQQAFF
TRBV7-9	TRBJ1-3	once	-	TGTGCCAGCAGCTTTCAGGGAGGGGCCCTAAGCTCTGGAAACACCATATATTTT	CASSFQGGALSSGNTIYF
TRBV2	TRBJ1-2	-	-	TGTGCCAGCAGTGACGAGGGCGGACCTTGGGGCTACACCTTC	CASSDEGGPWGYTF
TRBV10-1	TRBJ2-7	-	TRBD2	TGCGCCAGCAGTGGACCTCTAGCGGGAGGAACCTACGAGCAGTACTTC	CASSGPLAGGTYEQYF
TRBV29-1	TRBJ2-3	-	-	TGCAGCGTCGAGGGACGGGTCTACACAGATACGCAGTATTTT	CSVEGRVYTDTQYF
TRBV28	TRBJ2-1	-	-	TGTGCCAGCAGTTTATTCCGTCAGGGGCTGCCTATAGAGCAGTTCTTC	CASSLFRQGLPIEQFF
TRBV7-3	TRBJ2-7	-	TRBD2	TGTGCCAGCAGCCCCACAGCCGGGACTAGCGGCTACGAGCAGTACTTC	CASSPTAGTSGYEQYF
TRBV7-3	TRBJ2-1	-	TRBD2	TGTGCCAGCAGCTCGGGACTAGCGGTTTACAATGAGCAGTTCTTC	CASSSGLAVYNEQFF
TRBV19	TRBJ2-3	-	-	TGTGCCAGTAGTATCTTCTGGACAGATACGCAGTATTTT	CASSIFWTDTQYF
TRBV28	TRBJ1-1	-	-	TGTGCCAGCAGTTTATCGCCCCTCGGAGCTTTCTTT	CASSLSPLGAFF
TRBV7-9	TRBJ2-6	-	-	TGTGCCAGCAGCTTAGGGGCAGGCAACTCTGGGGCCAACGTCCTGACTTTC	CASSLGAGNSGANVLTF
TRBV9	TRBJ2-1	-	-	TGTGCCAGCAGCGCTCAACTAGGCTACAATGAGCAGTTCTTC	CASSAQLGYNEQFF
TRBV19	TRBJ2-1	-	-	TGTGCCAGTAGTATAGGGACTTTATACAATGAGCAGTTCTTC	CASSIGTLYNEQFF